A selection of T cell receptor beta chains follows, all from one sample in a study of CD4 T cells in relation to SARS-CoV-2 and coronaviruses. No antigen has been assigned to these receptors. This table comes from immunoSEQ multiplex PCR, and its TCRdb copy is limited to in-frame clones, with some not included. The table has about 12,000 clones, 65% to 70% seen once; the top ten hold approximately 8%. Sequenced input: CD4+ T cells from PBMCs, cultured in vitro. All receptors come from a human donor in good health. Each CDR3 is given with its conserved first and last residue. The order of the fields is CDR3 protein, CDR3 DNA, CDR3 length, J gene, D gene, clone size, V gene. A D gene is named only where the DNA matches it firmly. Only part of the rows carry a size: once, few, many, or a class if the clone is expanded.

CASSYRGQGSRGAFF,TGTGCCAGCAGTTATAGAGGACAGGGGTCCCGAGGAGCTTTCTTT,15,TRBJ1-1,TRBD1,NA,TRBV6-2/TRBV6-3
CASSAYTEVTGELFF,TGTGCCAGCAGCGCCTACACAGAAGTAACCGGGGAGCTGTTTTTT,15,TRBJ2-2,NA,medium-sized,TRBV9
CASSPLKSSYNEQFF,TGTGCCAGCTCACCCCTTAAGAGCTCCTACAATGAGCAGTTCTTC,15,TRBJ2-1,NA,NA,TRBV18
CASSGGGQGQETQYF,TGTGCCAGCAGCGGCGGTGGGCAGGGGCAAGAGACCCAGTACTTC,15,TRBJ2-5,NA,once,TRBV6-5
CASSLEGRAHISSTDTQYF,TGTGCCAGCAGCTTGGAAGGGAGGGCACACATATCTAGCACAGATACGCAGTATTTT,19,TRBJ2-3,TRBD2,NA,TRBV5-6
CASSVGHGSSYEQYF,TGTGCCAGCAGCGTGGGACACGGAAGCTCCTACGAGCAGTACTTC,15,TRBJ2-7,NA,once,TRBV9
CASSLVGLGEGLPDTQYF,TGTGCCAGCAGTTTGGTGGGTTTGGGGGAGGGCCTCCCAGATACGCAGTATTTT,18,TRBJ2-3,TRBD2,NA,TRBV28
CASSVGTGQGFTDTQYF,TGTGCCAGCAGCGTAGGGACCGGACAGGGGTTCACAGATACGCAGTATTTT,17,TRBJ2-3,TRBD1,NA,TRBV9
CASTWSREAFF,TGTGCCAGCACCTGGAGTCGGGAAGCTTTCTTT,11,TRBJ1-1,NA,NA,TRBV12-3/TRBV12-4
CASSRDQATYEQYF,TGTGCCAGCAGCCGGGACCAAGCTACCTACGAGCAGTACTTC,14,TRBJ2-7,NA,few,TRBV5-4
CASSLGQPDRGRQFF,TGCGCCAGCAGCTTGGGACAACCGGACAGGGGAAGGCAGTTCTTC,15,TRBJ2-1,TRBD1,NA,TRBV5-1
CAWTTGELATNEKLFF,TGTGCCTGGACGACCGGGGAACTTGCAACTAATGAAAAACTGTTTTTT,16,TRBJ1-4,NA,NA,TRBV30
CASSFDGTGEETQYF,TGCGCCAGCAGCTTTGACGGGACAGGGGAAGAGACCCAGTACTTC,15,TRBJ2-5,TRBD1,few,TRBV5-1
CASAPEAFGEGYTF,TGCGCCAGCGCACCTGAGGCCTTTGGGGAGGGCTACACCTTC,14,TRBJ1-2,NA,medium-sized,TRBV5-1
CATSDPMISGNTIYF,TGTGCCACCAGTGACCCGATGATCTCTGGAAACACCATATATTTT,15,TRBJ1-3,NA,NA,TRBV24-1
CASSKASGIPPGTQYF,TGTGCCAGCAGCAAAGCGTCCGGGATCCCGCCAGGGACCCAGTACTTC,16,TRBJ2-5,NA,NA,TRBV21-1
CASSQEGTNYGYTF,TGTGCCAGCAGCCAGGAAGGCACTAACTATGGCTACACCTTC,14,TRBJ1-2,NA,NA,TRBV3-1/TRBV3-2
CASSSPGGTDTQYF,TGTGCCAGCAGCTCCCCAGGGGGCACAGATACGCAGTATTTT,14,TRBJ2-3,NA,NA,TRBV7-3
CASSSGTGTIYEQYF,TGTGCCAGCAGCTCCGGGACAGGGACGATCTACGAGCAGTACTTC,15,TRBJ2-7,TRBD1,medium-sized,TRBV7-9
CASSPGNGYTF,TGTGCCAGCAGCCCCGGTAATGGCTACACCTTC,11,TRBJ1-2,NA,NA,TRBV12-3/TRBV12-4
CARRWDFDTTSTDTQYF,TGTGCCAGAAGATGGGACTTCGACACCACTAGCACAGATACGCAGTATTTT,17,TRBJ2-3,NA,few,TRBV5-3
CASSPRQGWNEQYF,TGTGCCAGCAGCCCAAGACAGGGATGGAACGAGCAGTACTTC,14,TRBJ2-7,TRBD1,once,TRBV7-9
CASSYEFNREQYF,TGTGCCAGCAGTTACGAGTTCAATCGGGAGCAGTACTTC,13,TRBJ2-7,NA,NA,TRBV6-6
CASSLAWSGDTQYF,TGCGCCAGCAGCTTGGCCTGGTCTGGAGATACGCAGTATTTT,14,TRBJ2-3,NA,NA,TRBV5-1